This T cell receptor beta chain was identified during a study of T-cell reconstitution after alpha-beta-depleted transplantation in children. Study-level results: In patients about two months after transplant, alpha-beta T cells reportedly arose from several hundred expanded graft clones. Counts and diversity of T cells one year after transplant came mostly from newly produced T cells.

Researchers prepared the TCRbeta library using unique molecular identifiers, the study reports. TCRdb analysed the PCR reads with MiXCR anew, one entry per CDR3 protein. Of over 200,000 distinct CDR3 sequences in the sample, roughly 15% are singletons; the top ten hold about 45%. To note about this clonotype: Its antigen remains unknown.

The source was PBMCs, mostly from graft donor cells, collected 360 days after TCRalphabeta/CD19-depleted stem cell transplant. This TCR derives from a male patient aged 2 to 9 who had a stem cell transplant for acute lymphoblastic leukemia, so the T cells may come from the graft donor.

This CDR3 reads CAISESRGVNYGYTF. As DNA, the CDR3 is TGTGCCATCAGTGAGTCGAGGGGGGTAAACTATGGCTACACCTTC. The chain couples TRBV10-3 to TRBJ1-2; TRBD1 is a possible D gene (6 bases). This CDR3 has 15 residues. Trimming removed 0 bases from V and 2 bases from J, with 10 bases in between. Germline V gene data show CDR1 as ENHRY and CDR2 as SYGVKD.